This TCR beta chain appears in the sequencing data of a study of blood T cell repertoires in COVID-19. Data came from immunoSEQ multiplex PCR; TCRdb stores just in-frame clones and leaves some out. The sample contains fewer than 250,000 clones, approximately 82% of which appear only once. This CDR3 contains 11 residues. Germline CDR1 SQVTM, CDR2 ANQGSEA. V shed 5 bases and J shed 7 bases, with 11 bases lying between them. The chain links TRBV29-1 to TRBJ1-2; D not certain. The origin of this receptor is a man aged 50-60 years with active or convalescent COVID-19. Source material: peripheral blood. The CDR3: CSVFGALGYTF. DNA of the CDR3: TGCAGCGTTTTTGGAGCGCTTGGCTACACCTTC.